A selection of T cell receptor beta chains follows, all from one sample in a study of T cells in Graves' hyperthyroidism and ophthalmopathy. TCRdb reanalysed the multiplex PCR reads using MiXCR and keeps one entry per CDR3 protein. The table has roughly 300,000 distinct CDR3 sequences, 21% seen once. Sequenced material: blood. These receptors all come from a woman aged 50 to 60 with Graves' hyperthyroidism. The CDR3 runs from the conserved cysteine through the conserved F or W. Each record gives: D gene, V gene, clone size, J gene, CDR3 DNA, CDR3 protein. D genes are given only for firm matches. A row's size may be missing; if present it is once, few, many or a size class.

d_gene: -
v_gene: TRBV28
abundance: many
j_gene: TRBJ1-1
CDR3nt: TGTGCCAGCAAGCTCGGGAACACTGAAGCTTTCTTT
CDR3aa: CASKLGNTEAFF

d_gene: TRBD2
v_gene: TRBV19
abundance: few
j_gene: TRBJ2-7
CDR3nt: TGTGCCAGTAGTATGGGCGGGAGGACTTACGAGCAGTACTTC
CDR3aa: CASSMGGRTYEQYF

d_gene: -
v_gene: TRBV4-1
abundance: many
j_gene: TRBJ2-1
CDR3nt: TGCGCCAGCAGCCAACTCAGCGAAAACAATGAGCAGTTCTTC
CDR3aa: CASSQLSENNEQFF

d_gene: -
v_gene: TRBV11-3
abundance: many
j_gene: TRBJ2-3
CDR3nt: TGTGCCAGCAGCCCCCCCCAGATTGGGGACCCCACAGATACGCAGTATTTT
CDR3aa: CASSPPQIGDPTDTQYF

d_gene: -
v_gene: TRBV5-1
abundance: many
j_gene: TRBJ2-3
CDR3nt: TGCGCCAGCAGCTTGGCGGGTAGGGGGAGATCAGATACGCAGTATTTT
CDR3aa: CASSLAGRGRSDTQYF

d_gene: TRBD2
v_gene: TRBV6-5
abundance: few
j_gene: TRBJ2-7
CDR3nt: TGTGCCAGCAGTTGGGGGGGCGAGCAGTACTTC
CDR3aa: CASSWGGEQYF

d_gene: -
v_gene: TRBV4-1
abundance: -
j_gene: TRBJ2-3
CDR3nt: TGCGCCAGCAGCCAAGTCGACGGGGTCACAGATACGCAGTATTTT
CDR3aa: CASSQVDGVTDTQYF

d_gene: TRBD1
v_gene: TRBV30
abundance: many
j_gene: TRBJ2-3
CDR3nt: TGTGCCGCACGGGACAGGGGAACAGATACGCAGTATTTT
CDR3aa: CAARDRGTDTQYF

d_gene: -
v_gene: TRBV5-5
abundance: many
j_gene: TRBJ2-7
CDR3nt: TGTGCCAGCAGCTCGGACTCGAACCTGTACGAGCAGTACTTC
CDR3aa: CASSSDSNLYEQYF

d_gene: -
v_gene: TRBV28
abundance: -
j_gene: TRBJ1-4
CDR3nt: TGTGCCAGCAGTTTGCGTATCCCGGGCTCTGAAAAACTGTTTTTT
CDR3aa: CASSLRIPGSEKLFF

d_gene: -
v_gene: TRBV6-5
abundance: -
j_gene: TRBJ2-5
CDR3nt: TGTGCCAGCAGAACCCGATCGGAGACCCAGTACTTC
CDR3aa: CASRTRSETQYF

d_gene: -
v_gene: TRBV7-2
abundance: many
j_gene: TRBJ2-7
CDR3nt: TGTGCCAGCAGCTTATGGCGAGGGGAGCAGTACTTC
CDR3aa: CASSLWRGEQYF

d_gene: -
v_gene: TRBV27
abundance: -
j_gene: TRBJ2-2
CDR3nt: TGTGCCAGCAGCCGGACAACTAAGAACACCGGGGAGCTGTTTTTT
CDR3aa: CASSRTTKNTGELFF

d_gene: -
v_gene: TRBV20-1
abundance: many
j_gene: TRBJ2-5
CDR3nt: TGCAGTGCATCGGGACTCCCTCCCGGCCAAGAGACCCAGTACTTC
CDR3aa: CSASGLPPGQETQYF

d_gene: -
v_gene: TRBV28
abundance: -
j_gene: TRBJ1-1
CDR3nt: TGTGCCAGCAATCGGGCGACTGAAGCTTTCTTT
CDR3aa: CASNRATEAFF

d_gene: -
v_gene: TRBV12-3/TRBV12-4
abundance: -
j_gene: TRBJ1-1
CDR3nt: TGTGCCAGCAGGGATTCACAGGGAGACACTGAAGCTTTCTTT
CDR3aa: CASRDSQGDTEAFF

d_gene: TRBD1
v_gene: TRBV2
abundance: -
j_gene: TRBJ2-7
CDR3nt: TGTGCCAGCAGTGGGGACAGGGACAACTACGAGCAGTACTTC
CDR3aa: CASSGDRDNYEQYF

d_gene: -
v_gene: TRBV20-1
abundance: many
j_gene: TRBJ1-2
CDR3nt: TGCAGTGCTAGACAGGGAGCTAACTATGGCTACACCTTC
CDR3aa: CSARQGANYGYTF

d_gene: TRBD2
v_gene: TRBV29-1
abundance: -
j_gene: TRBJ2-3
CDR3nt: TGCAGCGTTGAAGAGGGCGCGGGGGTTGGCACAGATACGCAGTATTTT
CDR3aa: CSVEEGAGVGTDTQYF

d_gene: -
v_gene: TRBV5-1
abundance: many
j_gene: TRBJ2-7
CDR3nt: TGCGCCAGCAGCTCGGACCCGAGCTCCTACGAGCAGTACTTC
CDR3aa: CASSSDPSSYEQYF

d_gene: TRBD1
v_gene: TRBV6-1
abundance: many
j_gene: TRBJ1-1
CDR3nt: TGTGCCAGCAGAGGATACAGGGGGGAGATGAACACTGAAGCTTTCTTT
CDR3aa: CASRGYRGEMNTEAFF

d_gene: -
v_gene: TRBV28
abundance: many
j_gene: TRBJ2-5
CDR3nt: TGTGCCTGCCACAATCAGTGGGAGACCCAGTACTTC
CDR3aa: CACHNQWETQYF

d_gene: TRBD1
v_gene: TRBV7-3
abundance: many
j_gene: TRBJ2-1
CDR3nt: TGTGCCAGCAGTAAAGGGACAGGGGGTTCCTCCTACAATGAGCAGTTCTTC
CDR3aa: CASSKGTGGSSYNEQFF

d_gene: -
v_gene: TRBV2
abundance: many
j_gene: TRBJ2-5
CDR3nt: TGTGCCAGCACCTCCCAGGGGGGACAAGAGACCCAGTACTTC
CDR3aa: CASTSQGGQETQYF

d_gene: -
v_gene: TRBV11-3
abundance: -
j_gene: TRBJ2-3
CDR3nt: TGTGCCAGCAGCCCCCGACCAGTACCAGATACGCAGTATTTT
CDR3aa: CASSPRPVPDTQYF

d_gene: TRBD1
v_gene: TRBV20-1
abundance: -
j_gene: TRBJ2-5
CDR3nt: TGCAGTGCTGACAAAATGACAGGGAACAAGGAGACCCAGTACTTC
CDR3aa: CSADKMTGNKETQYF